Listed here are 17 T cell receptor beta chains from one sample, sequenced in a study of cytomegalovirus exposure and HLA in healthy donors. Only in-frame clones appear in the TCRdb table, and some are missing; sequencing was by immunoSEQ multiplex PCR. The table includes more than 70,000 clones, about 96% detected once. The sequenced material came from PBMCs. The source is a man in his late teens or twenties in good health and CMV-seropositive.

CDR3 sequence (DNA): TGTGCCAGCAGCTTGTATAGGGGTGCCAAAAACATTCAGTACTTC. This translates into CASSLYRGAKNIQYF. V is TRBV5-6 and J is TRBJ2-4, with D possibly matching TRBD1 (5 bases). CDR3 size: 15 residues. Germline assignment: CDR1 SGHDT and CDR2 YYEEEE. V was trimmed by 1 base and J by 1 base, leaving 9 bases between them.

The gene calls are TRBV6-5 and TRBJ2-7, with TRBD2 identical over 8 bases. The V gene end was trimmed by 4 bases and the J gene end by 4 bases; junction bases not matched to a gene: 6. The germline V gene encodes CDR1 MNHEY and CDR2 SVGAGI. The CDR3 is 14 amino acids. CDR3 coding DNA: TGTGCCAGCAGTTCGATAGCGGGAACATACGAGCAGTACTTC. Residues: CASSSIAGTYEQYF.

The V gene is TRBV25-1, the J gene TRBJ1-2; TRBD1 matches at 7 bases. The J segment lost 8 bases and the V segment lost 5 bases, leaving 11 bases of the junction unmatched. Germline CDR1 and CDR2: MGHDK and SYGVNS. The CDR3 loop spans 14 amino acids. CDR3 nucleotides: TGTGCCAGCAGTCGCGACAGGGAAATAGGAGGCTACACCTTC. This sequence encodes CASSRDREIGGYTF.

This clone was counted a single time. The gene calls are TRBV4-2 and TRBJ2-1, with TRBD2 identical over 8 bases. This CDR3 is built from 15 residues. V shed 2 bases, J shed 9 bases, and the junction held 9 bases outside the gene matches. The germline V gene encodes CDR1 LGHNA and CDR2 YNFKEQ. In nucleotides, the CDR3 is TGTGCCAGCAGCCAACGTCTAGCGGGCCAAGGTGAGCAGTTCTTC. Amino acid sequence: CASSQRLAGQGEQFF.

V gene TRBV11-1 combines with J gene TRBJ2-5; the match to TRBD1 covers 10 bases. Per germline, CDR1 SGHAT and CDR2 FQDESV (reference sequence). The CDR3 consists of 16 residues. J was trimmed by 6 bases and V by 5 bases; bases with no gene match: 12. The CDR3 protein is CASSQGGGQGRQTQYF. In DNA, the CDR3 is TGTGCCAGCAGCCAAGGAGGGGGACAGGGGCGACAGACCCAGTACTTC.

The J gene is TRBJ2-7, the V gene TRBV7-6; TRBD2 aligns across 8 bases. CDR3 size: 16 residues. Germline V gives CDR1 SGHVS, CDR2 FNYEAQ. V shed 1 base, J shed 3 bases, and the junction held 8 bases outside the gene matches. This CDR3 reads CASSLVAGGTDYEQYF. CDR3 DNA sequence: TGTGCCAGCAGCTTAGTTGCGGGAGGAACGGACTACGAGCAGTACTTC.

This chain links TRBV10-3 with TRBJ1-2; 8 bases are a match to TRBD1. The length of the CDR3 is 17 residues. Germline V gene sequence: CDR1 ENHRY, CDR2 SYGVKD. V trimming: 0 bases; J trimming: 4 bases; junction bases outside the gene matches: 10. The CDR3: CAISESTGGVRGYGYTF. For the CDR3, the DNA is TGTGCCATCAGTGAGTCTACAGGGGGAGTTCGTGGCTATGGCTACACCTTC.

This clone was counted once. The rearrangement uses TRBV7-9 and TRBJ1-2, with D maybe TRBD1 (5 bases). CDR3 length: 13 residues. V gave up 2 bases and J gave up 5 bases, with 9 bases separating them. The germline V gene has CDR1 SEHNR and CDR2 FQNEAQ (reference sequence). CDR3 amino acids: CASSLTGGYGYTF. The DNA of the CDR3 is TGTGCCAGCAGCTTAACCGGGGGGTATGGCTACACCTTC.

The CDR3 DNA sequence: TGCGCCAGCAGCCAAGAATTAGCCCAGCGGAGCACTGAAGCTTTCTTT. Its translation: CASSQELAQRSTEAFF. J is TRBJ1-1 and V is TRBV4-1; D call uncertain. The CDR3 covers 16 residues. Germline CDR1 reads MGHRA; CDR2 reads YSYEKL. V was pared by 0 bases and J by 4 bases, with 15 bases between.

The genes are TRBV27 and TRBJ2-1, with D possibly being TRBD1 (5 bases). Trimming removed 0 bases from V and 5 bases from J, with 11 bases in between. From germline, CDR1 is MNHEY and CDR2 SMNVEV (reference sequence). The CDR3 consists of 15 residues. CDR3 amino acids: CASSLSRAPHNEQFF. CDR3 nucleotides: TGTGCCAGCAGTTTATCCAGGGCACCTCACAATGAGCAGTTCTTC.

The genes are TRBV30 and TRBJ1-3; a possible D gene is TRBD1 (6 bases). Germline V gene data show CDR1 as GTSNPN and CDR2 as SVGIG (reference sequence). Trimming left V 7 bases short and J 2 bases short, with 9 bases between. This CDR3 is 12 amino acids long. For the CDR3, the DNA is TGTGCCTTACAGGGAACTGGAAACACCATATATTTT. It specifies CALQGTGNTIYF.

The rearrangement links TRBV19 to TRBJ2-1; D unresolved. CDR1 and CDR2 (germline): LNHDA, SQIVND (reference sequence). The CDR3 sequence is 16 residues long. Trimming took 5 bases from V and 2 from J, leaving 16 bases between them. CDR3 protein: CASSVSPYPAYNEQFF. The CDR3 DNA sequence: TGTGCCAGTAGTGTCTCCCCCTACCCCGCCTACAATGAGCAGTTCTTC.

The genes are TRBV7-3 and TRBJ2-2; 14 bases map to TRBD2. CDR1 is SGHTA and CDR2 is FQGTGA in the germline V gene. The CDR3 covers 17 residues. Losses at the gene ends were 5 bases for V and 4 bases for J; bases not matched to a gene: 6. CDR3: CASSPSGTSGSTGELFF. Here the CDR3 DNA reads TGTGCCAGCAGCCCATCGGGGACTAGCGGGAGCACCGGGGAGCTGTTTTTT.

The chain combines TRBV19 with TRBJ2-1; D may be TRBD2 (6 bases). V lost 9 bases and J 5 bases, leaving 17 bases between the germline ends. The CDR3 runs 14 residues. The germline gives CDR1 LNHDA, CDR2 SQIVND (reference sequence). The CDR3: CASSSGDSNNEQFF. The CDR3 DNA sequence: TGTGCCAGCTCCTCGGGGGACTCAAACAATGAGCAGTTCTTC.

This chain links TRBV18 with TRBJ2-1; TRBD1 agrees at 7 bases. In germline, CDR1 is KGHSH, CDR2 LQKENI. The CDR3 has 14 residues. Trimming cost V 8 bases and J 6 bases; bases outside gene matches: 10. CDR3 sequence: CASRRTGISNEQFF. CDR3 in DNA: TGTGCCAGCCGACGGACAGGTATTAGCAATGAGCAGTTCTTC. Supplemented by reference TRBV18 and TRBJ2-1, the full variable domain reads NAGVMQNPRHLVRRRGQEARLRCSPMKGHSHVYWYRQLPEEGLKFMVYLQKENIIDESGMPKERFSAEFPKEGPSILRIQQVVRGDSAAYFCASRRTGISNEQFFGPGTRLTVL.

The V call is TRBV5-1, the J call TRBJ2-3; the match to TRBD2 covers 8 bases. The CDR3 length is 15 residues. V dropped 3 bases and J dropped 4; count of bases not matched to a gene: 7. Germline assignment: CDR1 SGHRS and CDR2 YFSETQ. CDR3 sequence reads: CASSYNGRAADTQYF. The CDR3, as DNA: TGCGCCAGCAGCTACAACGGGAGGGCCGCAGATACGCAGTATTTT.

This sequence joins TRBV7-9 and TRBJ2-7, with TRBD2 matching over 9 bases. CDR3 length: 14 amino acids. The J segment lost 6 bases and the V segment lost 3 bases, leaving 6 bases of the junction unmatched. CDR1 and CDR2 (germline): SEHNR, FQNEAQ (reference sequence). DNA for the CDR3: TGTGCCAGCAGCTTTAGCGGGAGTAACGCCGAGCAGTACTTC. This gives the protein CASSFSGSNAEQYF.